This passage covers 18 T cell receptor beta chains from one sample sequenced in a study of long-term antiretroviral therapy in people with HIV. Survey-level immunoSEQ v3.0 assays were run. Profiled with immunoSEQ multiplex PCR; TCRdb holds only in-frame clones, not every one. The table records tens of thousands of clones, approximately 85% of them present only once. The sequencing used unsorted PBMCs, collected 0.8 years before starting antiretroviral therapy. These receptors originate from a man younger than 35 with HIV.

J is TRBJ2-1 and V is TRBV12-5; no clear D. CDR3 size: 17 residues. From germline, CDR1 is LGHNT and CDR2 FRNRAP. V was trimmed by 0 bases and J by 6 bases, leaving 18 bases between them. For the CDR3, the DNA is TGTGCTAGTGGTTTGGTACTTTCGGCTAGGCAGTCCAATGAGCAGTTCTTC. Its translation is CASGLVLSARQSNEQFF. Full variable domain (remainder filled in from reference TRBV12-5 and TRBJ2-1): DARVTQTPRHKVTEMGQEVTMRCQPILGHNTVFWYRQTMMQGLELLAYFRNRAPLDDSGMPKDRFSAEMPDATLATLKIQPSEPRDSAVYFCASGLVLSARQSNEQFFGPGTRLTVL.

The V call is TRBV4-1, the J call TRBJ1-2; maybe TRBD1 (6 bases). The germline V and J ends were trimmed by 6 bases and 7 bases, with 15 bases remaining between them. The CDR3 is made up of 13 amino acids. CDR1 MGHRA and CDR2 YSYEKL come from the germline V gene. The CDR3 sequence: CASRQTGDGGYTF. In DNA, the CDR3 is TGCGCCAGCAGACAGACAGGAGATGGTGGCTACACCTTC.

The sample holds one count of this clone. V usage is TRBV27 and J usage is TRBJ2-3, with TRBD2 identical over 9 bases. Germline V gene lookup returns CDR1 MNHEY and CDR2 SMNVEV (reference sequence). The CDR3 runs to 13 residues. The J segment lost 8 bases and the V segment lost 10 bases, leaving 10 bases of the junction unmatched. CDR3 residues: CATRGSGSRTQYF. Here the CDR3 DNA reads TGTGCCACCCGGGGTAGCGGGAGTCGTACGCAGTATTTT.

The chain is built from TRBV9 and TRBJ1-5; D not resolved. The CDR3 runs to 13 residues. V was pared by 2 bases and J by 2 bases, with 5 bases between. Germline CDR1 and CDR2: SGDLS and YYNGEE. In nucleotides, the CDR3 is TGTGCCAGCAGCGTGGACGGCAATCAGCCCCAGCATTTT. Amino acid sequence: CASSVDGNQPQHF.

This chain links TRBV6-5 with TRBJ1-5, with D hard to call. V lost 6 bases, J lost 10 bases, and 19 bases lay in between. The CDR3 sequence is 14 residues long. Germline values: CDR1 MNHEY, CDR2 SVGAGI. In nucleotides, the CDR3 is TGTGCCAGCAGCCCGGGGTGGGCTCAGGAACCCCAGCATTTT. Amino acids: CASSPGWAQEPQHF.

This rearrangement joins TRBV4-2 to TRBJ1-1; possibly TRBD1 for D (6 bases). CDR3 length: 15 residues. The V end was cut by 5 bases, the J end by 2 bases, with 15 bases between. CDR1 LGHNA and CDR2 YNFKEQ come from the germline V gene. CDR3 residues: CASSSSGQTNTEAFF. The DNA for the CDR3 is TGTGCCAGCAGCTCCTCGGGACAAACCAACACTGAAGCTTTCTTT.

The genes are TRBV29-1 and TRBJ1-1, with D unclear. CDR1 and CDR2 (germline): SQVTM, ANQGSEA. CDR3 length: 13 amino acids. The V end lost 8 bases, the J end lost 3 bases, and 16 bases lay between the germline ends. The DNA of the CDR3 is TGCAGCCTTCATGGAGCGACGGACACTGAAGCTTTCTTT. It is translated as CSLHGATDTEAFF. The entire variable domain, with the rest obtained from reference TRBV29-1 and TRBJ1-1, is as follows: SAVISQKPSRDICQRGTSLTIQCQVDSQVTMMFWYRQQPGQSLTLIATANQGSEATYESGFVIDKFPISRPNLTFSTLTVSNMSPEDSSIYLCSLHGATDTEAFFGQGTRLTVV.

The chain joins TRBV7-8 to TRBJ1-1, with a possible D match to TRBD1 (6 bases). The CDR3 extends over 18 amino acids. The germline gives CDR1 SGHVS, CDR2 FQNEAQ. V was cut by 3 bases and J by 0 bases, with 20 bases left in between. The CDR3 loop reads CASSLQGWGAAMNTEAFF. The CDR3 bases are TGTGCCAGCAGCTTGCAGGGGTGGGGGGCGGCTATGAACACTGAAGCTTTCTTT.

This chain uses TRBV19 with TRBJ1-1; D uncertain. The CDR3 is made up of 13 amino acids. V lost 2 bases, J lost 1 base, and 5 bases lay in between. Germline CDR1 reads LNHDA; CDR2 reads SQIVND (reference sequence). CDR3 loop: CASSIKTNTEAFF. Here the CDR3 DNA reads TGTGCCAGTAGTATAAAGACGAACACTGAAGCTTTCTTT.

The chain is built from TRBV28 and TRBJ2-7; 8 bases are a match to TRBD1. With V trimmed by 3 bases and J by 0 bases, 4 bases remained unmatched. The CDR3 loop spans 15 amino acids. Germline V lookup: CDR1 MDHEN, CDR2 SYDVKM. The CDR3 here is CASSFPGQVSYEQYF. The CDR3 DNA reads TGTGCCAGCAGTTTCCCGGGACAGGTCTCCTACGAGCAGTACTTC.

V is TRBV30 and J is TRBJ1-1; D may be TRBD1 (5 bases). The CDR3 contains 12 residues. Between the trimmed V and J ends, which lost 5 bases and 0 bases, there was a span of 7 bases. Germline loops: CDR1 GTSNPN, CDR2 SVGIG (reference sequence). The CDR3 protein is CAWGHLNTEAFF. CDR3 nucleotides: TGTGCCTGGGGACACCTGAACACTGAAGCTTTCTTT.

The gene calls are TRBV6-5 and TRBJ2-7, with 10 bases fitting TRBD1. The germline V gene encodes CDR1 MNHEY and CDR2 SVGAGI. Germline trimming cut 5 bases from V and 5 bases from J; bases unmatched to any gene: 9. The CDR3 totals 15 residues. The chain's CDR3 is CASSKQGQGTNEQYF. The CDR3, as DNA: TGTGCCAGCAGTAAGCAGGGACAGGGGACGAACGAGCAGTACTTC.

The chain employs TRBV7-9 and TRBJ2-7; D unresolved. Germline loops: CDR1 SEHNR, CDR2 FQNEAQ (reference sequence). This CDR3 has 14 residues. The V end was cut by 5 bases, the J end by 4 bases, with 15 bases between. This chain's CDR3 is CASSPPERFYEQYF. In nucleotides, the CDR3 is TGTGCCAGCAGCCCCCCGGAGCGTTTTTACGAGCAGTACTTC.

The chain employs TRBV10-3 and TRBJ2-2; D remains unclear. Per the germline V gene, CDR1 is ENHRY and CDR2 is SYGVKD. V dropped 10 bases and J dropped 7 bases, with 13 bases sitting between them. This CDR3 is built from 12 residues. CDR3 coding DNA: TGTGCCACTCGGGTGGGTGTCGGGGAGCTGTTTTTT. This gives the protein CATRVGVGELFF.

The rearrangement joins TRBV11-1 to TRBJ1-2; possible D gene TRBD1, 5 bases. Germline V CDR1 and CDR2: SGHAT, FQDESV (reference sequence). The CDR3 has 13 residues. Trimming shortened V by 1 base and J by 2 bases, and 5 bases separated the two germline ends. The CDR3, as DNA: TGTGCCAGCAGCTTAGGGGGGAACTATGGCTACACCTTC. Its translation: CASSLGGNYGYTF.

V is TRBV10-3 and J is TRBJ2-6; D gene uncertain. CDR1 is ENHRY, CDR2 SYGVKD, per germline. V gave up 2 bases and J gave up 0 bases, with 5 bases separating them. CDR3 size: 15 residues. The CDR3 nucleotides are TGTGCCATCAGTGAGCGCGGCTCTGGGGCCAACGTCCTGACTTTC. It codes for CAISERGSGANVLTF.

The chain recombines TRBV5-6 with TRBJ1-1, with D possibly matching TRBD1 (6 bases). Per germline, CDR1 SGHDT and CDR2 YYEEEE. Trimming left V 6 bases short and J 4 bases short, with 13 bases between. This CDR3 is 13 amino acids long. The CDR3, as DNA: TGTGCCAGCATCCCTTCGGGGGCCACTGAAGCTTTCTTT. This sequence encodes CASIPSGATEAFF.

J is TRBJ1-1 and V is TRBV19; D call uncertain. Trimming removed 11 bases from V and 4 bases from J, with 20 bases in between. Germline V gene data show CDR1 as LNHDA and CDR2 as SQIVND (reference sequence). This CDR3 contains 14 residues. This CDR3 reads CASYRRGWSTEAFF. DNA of the CDR3: TGTGCCTCCTATAGAAGAGGGTGGAGCACTGAAGCTTTCTTT.